This T cell receptor beta chain was recovered during a study of identical twins. Trimming pared 0 bases from V and 6 bases from J, leaving 15 bases between. The CDR3 totals 15 residues. In germline, CDR1 is SGHRS, CDR2 YFSETQ. TCRdb re-analysed the 5' RACE reads in MiXCR, keeping a single row per CDR3 protein. The sample contains some 500,000 distinct CDR3 sequences, 14% of which appear only once. These same records also appear under a second study, on yellow fever vaccine responses in identical twins.

This TCR was sampled from a woman aged 18 to 35 in good health. V gene TRBV5-1 combines with J gene TRBJ1-2, with a weak D call TRBD1 (5 bases). The specimen sequenced was CD4+ T cells sorted from blood. Here the CDR3 DNA reads TGCGCCAGCAGCTTGGAGGGACGGACATGGGATGGCTACACCTTC. As protein: CASSLEGRTWDGYTF. The entire variable domain, with the rest obtained from reference TRBV5-1 and TRBJ1-2, is as follows: KAGVTQTPRYLIKTRGQQVTLSCSPISGHRSVSWYQQTPGQGLQFLFEYFSETQRNKGNFPGRFSGRQFSNSRSEMNVSTLELGDSALYLCASSLEGRTWDGYTFGSGTRLTVV.